Listed below are T cell receptor beta chains from one sample, sequenced in a study of T cells in Graves' hyperthyroidism and ophthalmopathy. TCRdb called the multiplex PCR reads again in MiXCR, with one record for every CDR3 protein. The profile shows 300,000 to 450,000 distinct CDR3 sequences, approximately 14% of them singletons. The source material was blood. These receptors were obtained from a woman aged 18-29 years with Graves' hyperthyroidism that later progressed to Graves' ophthalmopathy. Each CDR3 is given with its conserved first and last residue. The D gene is left open where the match is weak. Not every row has a clone size; where given, it reads once, few, many or a size class.

>TRBJ1-2|.|TRBV6-2/TRBV6-3|.|15
TGTGCCAGCAGTTACGGAGACGGCGAGGGTTATGGCTACACCTTC
CASSYGDGEGYGYTF
>TRBJ2-1|.|TRBV4-1|.|12
TGCGCCAGCAGCCAATTGACAGATGAGCAGTTCTTC
CASSQLTDEQFF
>TRBJ2-3|many|TRBV7-3|.|14
TGTGCCAGCAGCTTACCGGGAGACACAGATACGCAGTATTTT
CASSLPGDTDTQYF
>TRBJ2-2|.|TRBV7-9|.|18
TGTGCCAGCAGCGAGATTGGGCAGGCGGGAAAAAGCACCGGGGAGCTGTTTTTT
CASSEIGQAGKSTGELFF
>TRBJ1-1|many|TRBV27|TRBD1|13
TGTGCCAGCAGTCTAAGACAGGGTTCCGGGGCTTTCTTT
CASSLRQGSGAFF
>TRBJ1-5|.|TRBV6-1|.|13
TGTGCCAGCTTAGACAGCTCTAATCAGCCCCAGCATTTT
CASLDSSNQPQHF
>TRBJ2-4|few|TRBV12-3/TRBV12-4|.|15
TGTGCCTCTAAAGGGGCTAGCGTTTCCAAAAACATTCAGTACTTC
CASKGASVSKNIQYF
>TRBJ2-7|.|TRBV6-2/TRBV6-3|.|15
TGTGCCAGCAGCGGATTCGGGGTAGGGGAGTTCGAGCAGTACTTC
CASSGFGVGEFEQYF
>TRBJ1-6|.|TRBV29-1|.|13
TGCAGCGTTGCGGACCAGCTTAATTCACCCCTCCACTTT
CSVADQLNSPLHF
>TRBJ2-2|.|TRBV9|.|16
TGTGCCAGCAGCGTAGACACGGGCCCGGGTTCCGGGGAGCTGTTTTTT
CASSVDTGPGSGELFF
>TRBJ1-2|few|TRBV7-2|.|14
TGTGCCAGCAGACACAGACCGGGAAACTATGGCTACACCTTC
CASRHRPGNYGYTF
>TRBJ2-5|many|TRBV10-3|TRBD2|16
TGTGCCATCAGTGAAGGGACTAGCGGCTACCAAGAGACCCAGTACTTC
CAISEGTSGYQETQYF
>TRBJ2-1|many|TRBV30|TRBD2|15
TGTGCCTGGAGTGTACTAGCGGGAGGGTACAATGAGCAGTTCTTC
CAWSVLAGGYNEQFF
>TRBJ2-6|few|TRBV6-2/TRBV6-3|TRBD1|19
TGTGCCAGCAGTTACCTACAGGGGACCATTACCTCTGGGGCCAACGTCCTGACTTTC
CASSYLQGTITSGANVLTF
>TRBJ2-7|.|TRBV19|TRBD2|17
TGTGCCAGTAGTACCCCGGGACTAGCGGACGCCACCTACGAGCAGTACTTC
CASSTPGLADATYEQYF
>TRBJ2-7|.|TRBV28|.|13
TGTGCCAGTACCTCAACGAGGGCCGGCGAGCAGTACTTC
CASTSTRAGEQYF
>TRBJ2-3|few|TRBV20-1|TRBD2|14
TGCAGTGCTGGTACTAGCGGGGGCACAGATACGCAGTATTTT
CSAGTSGGTDTQYF
>TRBJ2-2|many|TRBV2|TRBD2|17
TGTGCCAGCAGAACCTTGACTAGCGGGAATAACACCGGGGAGCTGTTTTTT
CASRTLTSGNNTGELFF
>TRBJ1-1|many|TRBV20-1|.|14
TGCAGTGCTAGAGATCCCAGTAAGAACACTGAAGCTTTCTTT
CSARDPSKNTEAFF
>TRBJ2-1|many|TRBV20-1|TRBD2|14
TGCAGTGCTAGGGGGGGGAGGGCCTACAATGAGCAGTTCTTC
CSARGGRAYNEQFF
>TRBJ1-1|many|TRBV30|.|13
TGTGCCTGGGGGATGGGGCCGAACACTGAAGCTTTCTTT
CAWGMGPNTEAFF
>TRBJ2-1|many|TRBV5-1|TRBD2|15
TGCGCCAGTGGACTAGCGGGAGGTAGTTACAATGAGCAGTTCTTC
CASGLAGGSYNEQFF
>TRBJ2-7|many|TRBV28|.|15
TGTGCCAGCAGTCCTAGGGGACTTCAATCCTACGAGCAGTACTTC
CASSPRGLQSYEQYF
>TRBJ1-1|many|TRBV7-2|.|14
TGTGCCAGCAGCTTAGCAGGACAGAACACTGAAGCTTTCTTT
CASSLAGQNTEAFF
>TRBJ2-7|many|TRBV20-1|TRBD2|14
TGCAGTGCTAGACTAAGCGGGAGAGAAGGCGAGCAGTACTTC
CSARLSGREGEQYF
>TRBJ2-7|.|TRBV6-1|.|13
TGTGCCAGCAGGCGGGCAGGGGGGGACGAGCAGTACTTC
CASRRAGGDEQYF
>TRBJ2-3|many|TRBV30|.|12
TGTGCCTGGAGTCCAACCACAGATACGCAGTATTTT
CAWSPTTDTQYF
>TRBJ1-5|.|TRBV6-1|.|15
TGTGCCAGCAGTGGGCCGGGGACCGGCAGTCAGCCCCAGCATTTT
CASSGPGTGSQPQHF
>TRBJ2-7|many|TRBV27|.|17
TGTGCCAGCAGCCCCTTTGGGGGTTATGAGGAGGCCTACGAGCAGTACTTC
CASSPFGGYEEAYEQYF
>TRBJ2-7|few|TRBV20-1|TRBD2|16
TGCAGTGCTAGAGATCCTACTAGCGGGAGCGGCAGGGAGCAGTACTTC
CSARDPTSGSGREQYF
>TRBJ2-3|many|TRBV12-3/TRBV12-4|.|13
TGTGCCAGCAGTGCCAACCTCGGATACACGCAGTATTTT
CASSANLGYTQYF
>TRBJ2-5|few|TRBV2|.|16
TGTGCCAGCAGTGAATTTTGGGGACCAGCGGGAGAGACCCAGTACTTC
CASSEFWGPAGETQYF
>TRBJ1-2|many|TRBV30|.|15
TGTGCCTGGAGGGTTCCCAGGACGTATTTTGGTGGCTACACCTTC
CAWRVPRTYFGGYTF
>TRBJ1-2|.|TRBV20-1|.|15
.
CSTSRRQGIDYGCTF
>TRBJ2-3|many|TRBV20-1|TRBD1|15
TGCAGTGCTAGAGCCGGGACAGGGAGTTCAGATACGCAGTATTTT
CSARAGTGSSDTQYF
>TRBJ2-6|few|TRBV3-1|.|13
TGTGCCAGCCTGCAACCTGGGGCCAACGTCCTGACTTTC
CASLQPGANVLTF
>TRBJ2-3|few|TRBV6-1|.|14
TGTGCCAGCAAGTGGGAGCCCGGCGCAGATACGCAGTATTTT
CASKWEPGADTQYF
>TRBJ1-2|few|TRBV12-3/TRBV12-4|TRBD1|14
TGTGCCAGCAGTTACCAACAGGGGGCCTATGGCTACACCTTC
CASSYQQGAYGYTF
>TRBJ1-2|many|TRBV12-3/TRBV12-4|.|15
TGTGCCAGCAGTCCCCCGGGGGGGGTGGGATATGGCTACACCTTC
CASSPPGGVGYGYTF
>TRBJ2-1|many|TRBV2|.|17
TGTGCCAGCAGCGGTGCTTTAGGGGGGTCCTCCTACAATGAGCAGTTCTTC
CASSGALGGSSYNEQFF
>TRBJ1-5|many|TRBV18|.|15
TGTGCCAGCCCGCCATTCACCTCAGGAGAACAGCCCCAGCATTTT
CASPPFTSGEQPQHF
>TRBJ1-1|many|TRBV30|.|14
TGTGCCTGGCGCGTAGACAGGTGGAACACTGAAGCTTTCTTT
CAWRVDRWNTEAFF